These T cell receptor beta chains were read from a single sample in a study of blood T cell repertoires in COVID-19. The protocol was immunoSEQ multiplex PCR, while the TCRdb copy is restricted to in-frame clones and leaves out a portion. This table holds approximately 74,000 clones, 60% to 80% found once. The sample was peripheral blood. The receptors come from a man aged 55 to 70 with acute or convalescent COVID-19. Each CDR3 is given with its conserved first and last residue. A D gene is named only where the DNA matches it firmly. The size entry is marked missing in some rows and otherwise reads once, few, many or a size class.

TRBV7-6	TRBJ2-7	NA	NA	TGTGCCAGCAGCCAGACGGCGGGCTCCTACGAGCAGTACTTC	CASSQTAGSYEQYF
TRBV7-2	TRBJ1-1	NA	NA	TGTGCCAGCAGCAATAGCTCACCGGGATACACTGAAGCTTTCTTT	CASSNSSPGYTEAFF
TRBV18	TRBJ1-4	few	NA	TGTGCCAGCTCCCCAATTCAACAGGGCGTTAATGAAAAACTGTTTTTT	CASSPIQQGVNEKLFF
TRBV6-5	TRBJ2-6	once	NA	TGTGCCAGCAGTTATGGGCTACCCTCTGGGGCCAACGTCCTGACTTTC	CASSYGLPSGANVLTF
TRBV19	TRBJ2-1	NA	TRBD1	TGTGCCAGTACAGGGCGCCTGACCCCGGGACAGGGGGCCTGGGAGCAGTTCTTC	CASTGRLTPGQGAWEQFF
TRBV19	TRBJ1-5	few	NA	TGTGCCAGTAGCCAGGACAGCCTCAATCAGCCCCAGCATTTT	CASSQDSLNQPQHF
TRBV2	TRBJ2-4	NA	TRBD1	TGTGCCAGCAGTGGGGACAGTACCAAAAACATTCAGTACTTC	CASSGDSTKNIQYF
TRBV5-1	TRBJ1-1	NA	TRBD1	TGCGCCAGCAGTGGACAGGTGGGTGCTGAAGCTTTCTTT	CASSGQVGAEAFF
TRBV5-5	TRBJ1-2	NA	NA	TGTGCCAGCAGCCCGGACCGGGGATTCTATGGCTACACCTTC	CASSPDRGFYGYTF
TRBV4-1	TRBJ2-7	NA	NA	TGCGCCAGCAGCCAAGAAATGTGGGGGGCCTACGAGCAGTACTTC	CASSQEMWGAYEQYF
TRBV7-8	TRBJ1-2	NA	TRBD1	TGTGCCAGCAGGCTGACAGGGGGCTATGGCTACACCTTC	CASRLTGGYGYTF
TRBV7-3	TRBJ2-1	NA	TRBD2	TGTGCCAGCAGCCCGATAGCGGGGGGGCAGTTGGATGAGCAGTTCTTC	CASSPIAGGQLDEQFF
TRBV7-9	TRBJ1-5	once	NA	TGTGCCAGCACCAACCGGGACATCGCTCAGCCCCAGCATTTT	CASTNRDIAQPQHF
TRBV5-6	TRBJ2-7	NA	TRBD1	TGTGCCAGCAGCTTAACCGGGACAGGCCCAGCCGAGCAGTACTTC	CASSLTGTGPAEQYF
TRBV25-1	TRBJ1-1	once	NA	TGTGCCAGCAGTGAGACAAACAGGCCGAACACTGAAGCTTTCTTT	CASSETNRPNTEAFF
TRBV5-1	TRBJ1-1	NA	TRBD1	TGCGCCAGCATCCTCCCGACAGGGGGCAACGAGAACACTGAAGCTTTCTTT	CASILPTGGNENTEAFF
TRBV5-1	TRBJ1-3	NA	NA	TGCGCCAGCAGAAGGGGTCTGGACTCTGGAAACACCATATATTTT	CASRRGLDSGNTIYF
TRBV2	TRBJ1-6	NA	TRBD1	TGTGCCAGCAGTTTACGGGACAGCCGTGTGAGCTCCTATAATTCACCCCTCCACTTT	CASSLRDSRVSSYNSPLHF
TRBV5-1	TRBJ1-1	NA	TRBD1	TGCGCCAGCAGCATCTACACAGGGGGCAAGAACACTGAAGCTTTCTTT	CASSIYTGGKNTEAFF
TRBV12-5	TRBJ2-2	NA	TRBD1	TGTGCTAGTGGTCAGGGGGCGAACACCGGGGAGCTGTTTTTT	CASGQGANTGELFF
TRBV6-1	TRBJ1-1	NA	NA	TGTGCCAGCAGTGAAGCGCTTCAGGGTTTTCGCACTGAAGCTTTCTTT	CASSEALQGFRTEAFF
TRBV4-1	TRBJ2-5	NA	TRBD2	TGCGCCAGCAGCTCCGGACTAGCCCAAGAGACCCAGTACTTC	CASSSGLAQETQYF
TRBV29-1	TRBJ1-2	NA	TRBD1	TGCAGCGTTTCACCGGGACAGGCAAACTATGGCTACACCTTC	CSVSPGQANYGYTF
TRBV7-3	TRBJ1-1	NA	TRBD1	TGTGCCAGCAGCTCGACAGGGTGGAACACTGAAGCTTTCTTT	CASSSTGWNTEAFF
TRBV3-1/TRBV3-2	TRBJ1-3	NA	NA	TGTGCCAGCAGCCAAGGAGTGCTAGACACCATATATTTT	CASSQGVLDTIYF
TRBV7-9	TRBJ1-2	NA	NA	TGTGCCAGCAGGGGCAGGGAAACTAACTATGGCTACACCTTC	CASRGRETNYGYTF
TRBV7-2	TRBJ2-7	NA	NA	TGTGCCAGCAGCTTTCCTAAAACAGGATCCTACGAGCAGTACTTC	CASSFPKTGSYEQYF
TRBV6-5	TRBJ1-5	NA	NA	TGTGCCAGGGGGGGGGTCAATCAGCCCCAGCATTTT	CARGGVNQPQHF
TRBV23-1	TRBJ1-4	NA	TRBD1	TGCGCCATACCGTGGACCAAGACAGGGGTAAATGAAAAACTGTTTTTT	CAIPWTKTGVNEKLFF